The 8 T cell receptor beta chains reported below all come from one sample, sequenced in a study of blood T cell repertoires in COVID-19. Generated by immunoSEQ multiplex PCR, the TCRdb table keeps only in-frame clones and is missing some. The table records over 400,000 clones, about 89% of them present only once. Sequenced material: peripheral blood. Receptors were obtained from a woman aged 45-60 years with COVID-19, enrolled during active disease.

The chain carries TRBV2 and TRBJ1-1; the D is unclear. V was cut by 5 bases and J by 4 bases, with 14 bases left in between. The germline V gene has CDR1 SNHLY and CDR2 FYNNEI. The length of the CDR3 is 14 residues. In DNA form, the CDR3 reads TGTGCCAGCAGTTATCGGGCTGGAGGCACTGAAGCTTTCTTT. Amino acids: CASSYRAGGTEAFF. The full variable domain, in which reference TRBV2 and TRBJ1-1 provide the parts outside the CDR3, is EPEVTQTPSHQVTQMGQEVILRCVPISNHLYFYWYRQILGQKVEFLVSFYNNEISEKSEIFDDQFSVERPDGSNFTLKIRSTKLEDSAMYFCASSYRAGGTEAFFGQGTRLTVV.

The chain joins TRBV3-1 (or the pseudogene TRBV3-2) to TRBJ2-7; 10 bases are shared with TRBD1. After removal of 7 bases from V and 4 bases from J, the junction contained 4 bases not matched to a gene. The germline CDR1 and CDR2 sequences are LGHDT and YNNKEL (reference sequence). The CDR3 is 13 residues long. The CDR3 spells CASTGTGDYEQYF. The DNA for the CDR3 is TGTGCCAGCACCGGGACAGGGGATTACGAGCAGTACTTC.

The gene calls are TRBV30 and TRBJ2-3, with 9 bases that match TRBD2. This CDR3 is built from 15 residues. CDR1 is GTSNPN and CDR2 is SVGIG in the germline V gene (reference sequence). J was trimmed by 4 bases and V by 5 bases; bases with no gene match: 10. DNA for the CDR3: TGTGCCTGGGGGGCTAGCGGGGTCAGGTCAGATACGCAGTATTTT. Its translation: CAWGASGVRSDTQYF.

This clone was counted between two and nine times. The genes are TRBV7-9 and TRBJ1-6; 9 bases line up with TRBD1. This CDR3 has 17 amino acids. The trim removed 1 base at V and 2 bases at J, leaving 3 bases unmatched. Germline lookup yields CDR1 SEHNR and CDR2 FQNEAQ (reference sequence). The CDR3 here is CASSLGGDRAYNSPLHF. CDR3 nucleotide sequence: TGTGCCAGCAGCTTAGGAGGGGACAGGGCCTATAATTCACCCCTCCACTTT.

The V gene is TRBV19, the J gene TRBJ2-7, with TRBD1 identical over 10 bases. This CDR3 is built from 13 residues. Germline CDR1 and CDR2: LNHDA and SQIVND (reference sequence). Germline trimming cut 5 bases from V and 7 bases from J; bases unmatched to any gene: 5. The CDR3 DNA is TGTGCCAGTAGTCCCCGGGACAGGGGAGAGCAGTACTTC. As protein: CASSPRDRGEQYF.

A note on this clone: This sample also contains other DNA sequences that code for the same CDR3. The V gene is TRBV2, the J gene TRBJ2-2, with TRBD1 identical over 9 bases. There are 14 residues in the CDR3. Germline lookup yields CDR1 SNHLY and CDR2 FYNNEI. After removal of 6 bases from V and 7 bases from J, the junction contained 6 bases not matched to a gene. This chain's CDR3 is CASSQGQGVGELFF. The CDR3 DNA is TGTGCCAGCAGCCAGGGACAGGGCGTCGGGGAGCTGTTTTTT.

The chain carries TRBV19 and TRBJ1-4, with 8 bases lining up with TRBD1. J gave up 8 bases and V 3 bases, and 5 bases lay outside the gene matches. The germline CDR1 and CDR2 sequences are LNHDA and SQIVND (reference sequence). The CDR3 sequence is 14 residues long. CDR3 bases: TGTGCCAGTAGTATTCAGGGGGCCAAAGAAAAACTGTTTTTT. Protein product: CASSIQGAKEKLFF.

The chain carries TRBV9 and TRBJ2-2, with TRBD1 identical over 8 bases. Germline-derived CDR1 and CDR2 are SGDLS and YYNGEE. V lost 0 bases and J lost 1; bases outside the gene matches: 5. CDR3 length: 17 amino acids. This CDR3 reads CASSVARGQENTGELFF. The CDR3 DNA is TGTGCCAGCAGCGTAGCGAGGGGACAGGAGAACACCGGGGAGCTGTTTTTT.